The count of the clone carrying this TCR beta chain is one. Its antigen is currently unknown. This same CDR3 is encoded by further DNA sequences in the sample. Profiled with immunoSEQ multiplex PCR; TCRdb holds only in-frame clones, not every one. The table includes 150,000 to 180,000 clones, roughly nine tenths detected once. This sample is part of a study of T cell responses to AZD1222 COVID-19 vaccine. As for the study in general: Pooling covered second doses at about 4 or about 12 weeks.

Notes on the study in general: Reportedly, nearly half of unique spike TCRs recognized epitopes outside B.1.351/B.1.1.7 mutations.

This CDR3 has 16 amino acids. Trimming shortened V by 0 bases and J by 0 bases, and 6 bases separated the two germline ends. Germline CDR1 LGHNA, CDR2 YSLEER. The sequences come from peripheral blood, collected on day 0 of AZD1222 vaccination. This chain links TRBV4-3 with TRBJ1-6; unclear D gene. The sequence was collected from an adult in good health. The CDR3 is CASSQELSSYNSPLHF. Here the CDR3 DNA reads TGCGCCAGCAGCCAAGAGTTGAGCTCCTATAATTCACCCCTCCACTTT.